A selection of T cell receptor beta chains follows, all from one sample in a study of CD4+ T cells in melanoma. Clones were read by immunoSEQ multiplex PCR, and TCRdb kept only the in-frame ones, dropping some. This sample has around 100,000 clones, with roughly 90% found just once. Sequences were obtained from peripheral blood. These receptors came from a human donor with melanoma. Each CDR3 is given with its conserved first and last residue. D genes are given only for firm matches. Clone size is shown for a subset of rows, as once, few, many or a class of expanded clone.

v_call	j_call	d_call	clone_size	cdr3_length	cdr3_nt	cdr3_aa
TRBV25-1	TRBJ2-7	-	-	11	TGTGCCAGCAGTGAACCCTACGAGCAGTACTTC	CASSEPYEQYF
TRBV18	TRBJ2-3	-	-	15	TGTGCCAGCTCAACCACCGACTCTACCACAGATACGCAGTATTTT	CASSTTDSTTDTQYF
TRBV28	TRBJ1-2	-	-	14	TGTGCCAGCAGGCACGGGGCAGGGATCAATGGCTACACCTTC	CASRHGAGINGYTF
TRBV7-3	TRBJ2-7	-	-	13	TGTGCCAGCAGCTTAGGTGGGGGCTACGAGCAGTACTTC	CASSLGGGYEQYF
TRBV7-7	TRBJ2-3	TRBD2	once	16	TGTGCCAGCAGCCCCGGGACTAGCATCTCCACAGATACGCAGTATTTT	CASSPGTSISTDTQYF
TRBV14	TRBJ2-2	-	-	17	TGTGCCAGCAGCCCGCCGGGTCCGATGATGAACACCGGGGAGCTGTTTTTT	CASSPPGPMMNTGELFF
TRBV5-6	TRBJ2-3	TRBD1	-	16	TGTGCCAGCAGCTATCTTGGGGACAGGGTAGCAGATACGCAGTATTTT	CASSYLGDRVADTQYF
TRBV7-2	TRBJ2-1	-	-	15	TGTGCCAGCGCTAGGCTCAGCAGCTCCTACAATGAGCAGTTCTTC	CASARLSSSYNEQFF
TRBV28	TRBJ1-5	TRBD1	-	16	TGTGCCAGCAGTTTAGGGACAGGGGGTTACAATCAGCCCCAGCATTTT	CASSLGTGGYNQPQHF
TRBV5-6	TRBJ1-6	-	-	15	TGTGCCAGCAGCTATCGACTCACGGACCATTCACCCCTCCACTTT	CASSYRLTDHSPLHF
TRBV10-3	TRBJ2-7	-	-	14	TGTGCCATCAGTGAGACAGAGGTAGGCTACGAGCAGTACTTC	CAISETEVGYEQYF
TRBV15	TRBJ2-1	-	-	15	TGTGCCACCAGCAGCCCCGCTACCGCATACAATGAGCAGTTCTTC	CATSSPATAYNEQFF
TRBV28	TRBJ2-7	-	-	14	TGTGCCAGCAGTTATAGGGGACGGGGCTACGAGCAGTACTTC	CASSYRGRGYEQYF
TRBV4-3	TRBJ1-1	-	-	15	TGCGCCAGCAGCCAAGGAGCGGGGAGGAACACTGAAGCTTTCTTT	CASSQGAGRNTEAFF
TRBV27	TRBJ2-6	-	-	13	TGTGCCAGCAGCACCACGGGGGCCAACGTCCTGACTTTC	CASSTTGANVLTF
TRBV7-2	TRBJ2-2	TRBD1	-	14	TGTGCCAGCAGCTTAGTAGGGGGCCCCGGGGAGCTGTTTTTT	CASSLVGGPGELFF
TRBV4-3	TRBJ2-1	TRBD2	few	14	TGCGCCAGCAGCCGACTACTAGCGGGAGGTGAGCAGTTCTTC	CASSRLLAGGEQFF
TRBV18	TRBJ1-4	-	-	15	TGTGCCAGCTCATCCAGGGGAGGGAGTAATGAAAAACTGTTTTTT	CASSSRGGSNEKLFF
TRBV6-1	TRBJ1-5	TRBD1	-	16	TGTGCCAGCAATGAAAGATCGACAGGGAATGATCAGCCCCAGCATTTT	CASNERSTGNDQPQHF
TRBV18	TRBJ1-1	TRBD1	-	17	TGTGCCAGCTCTCTGACATGGACAGGGGTGGAGAACACTGAAGCTTTCTTT	CASSLTWTGVENTEAFF
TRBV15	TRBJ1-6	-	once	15	TGTGCCACCAGCAGAGATCGAGTCCGAGTGTCACCCCTCCACTTT	CATSRDRVRVSPLHF
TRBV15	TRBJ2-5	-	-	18	TGTGCCACCAGCAGAGGACGGCTGTCGCAGGCTGGCGAGGAGACCCAGTACTTC	CATSRGRLSQAGEETQYF
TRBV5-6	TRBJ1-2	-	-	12	TGTGCCAGCAGCAGGGACATCTCTGGCTACACCTTC	CASSRDISGYTF
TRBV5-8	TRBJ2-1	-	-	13	TGTGCCAGCAGCTTGGTCTCCTACAATGAGCAGTTCTTC	CASSLVSYNEQFF
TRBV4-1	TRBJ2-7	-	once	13	TGCGCCAGCAGCCGCGGACTGAACTACGAGCAGTACTTC	CASSRGLNYEQYF
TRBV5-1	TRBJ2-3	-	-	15	TGCGCCAGCAGCTTCAGCGACGGTAGCACAGATACGCAGTATTTT	CASSFSDGSTDTQYF
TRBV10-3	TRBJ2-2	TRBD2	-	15	TGTGCCTCCAGGGCGGGAGGTCTGAACACCGGGGAGCTGTTTTTT	CASRAGGLNTGELFF
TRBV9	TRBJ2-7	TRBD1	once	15	TGTGCCAGCAGCGCCAGAGGGGGCGCATACTACGAGCAGTACTTC	CASSARGGAYYEQYF
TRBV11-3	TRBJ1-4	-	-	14	TGTGCCAGCAGCTTAGGGGGGGGGAATGAAAAACTGTTTTTT	CASSLGGGNEKLFF
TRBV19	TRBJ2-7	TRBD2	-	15	TGTGCCAGTAGGTGGTCGGTCAGCGGGGGGGATGAGCAGTACTTC	CASRWSVSGGDEQYF
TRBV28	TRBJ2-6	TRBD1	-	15	TGTGCCAGCAGAACAGGGGGCTCTGGGGCCAACGTCCTGACTTTC	CASRTGGSGANVLTF
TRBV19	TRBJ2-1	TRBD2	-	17	TGTGCCAGTAGTATAGCGGATACTAGCGGGATAAGCAATGAGCAGTTCTTC	CASSIADTSGISNEQFF
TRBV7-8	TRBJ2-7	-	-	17	TGTGCCAGCAGCTTAGCTCCCGGAGTGTCAGGTTCCTCCGAGCAGTACTTC	CASSLAPGVSGSSEQYF
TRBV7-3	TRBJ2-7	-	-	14	TGTGCCAGCAGCCGAGGCTTGGGAGGGGGCGAGCAGTACTTC	CASSRGLGGGEQYF
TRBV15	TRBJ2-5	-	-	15	TGTGCCACCAGCAGCCGTACGAGCGGGCTAGGGGCCCAGTACTTC	CATSSRTSGLGAQYF